A selection of T cell receptor beta chains follows, all from one sample in a study of T-cell memory formation after mild COVID-19. TCRdb ran MiXCR on the 5' RACE reads and lists one entry per CDR3 protein. The sample holds hundreds of thousands of distinct CDR3 sequences, approximately 13% seen once. The sequenced material came from PBMCs or a T cell subset sorted from them (not recorded which). These TCRs come from a man aged 18-30 years who had mild COVID-19 (a few samples of this study predate the infection). Cell type and time point are not known. CDR3s include the opening cysteine and the closing phenylalanine or tryptophan. A D gene is named only where the DNA matches it firmly. Clone size is given as once, few or many counts, or a class when the clone is expanded.

>TRBD2|many|TRBJ2-3|16|TRBV6-5
CASSSGASGSTDTQYF
TGTGCCAGCAGTTCTGGGGCTAGCGGAAGCACAGATACGCAGTATTTT
>.|few|TRBJ2-7|13|TRBV7-9
CATAPGGAYEQYF
TGTGCCACCGCCCCCGGAGGTGCCTACGAGCAGTACTTC
>.|many|TRBJ2-6|18|TRBV4-3
CASSQVYLDGSGANVLTF
TGCGCCAGCAGCCAAGTGTACCTTGACGGCTCTGGGGCCAACGTCCTGACTTTC
>.|few|TRBJ1-5|14|TRBV7-2
CASSFARGSQPQHF
TGTGCCAGCAGCTTCGCGCGGGGCAGTCAGCCCCAGCATTTT
>TRBD1|many|TRBJ2-4|14|TRBV12-3/TRBV12-4
CASSLETGVDIQYF
TGTGCCAGCAGTTTAGAGACAGGGGTGGACATTCAGTACTTC
>.|few|TRBJ2-1|11|TRBV11-2
CASSLVLEQFF
TGTGCCAGCAGCTTAGTGTTAGAGCAGTTCTTC
>TRBD1|few|TRBJ2-2|16|TRBV7-3
CASSPTWTGSTGELFF
TGTGCCAGCAGCCCGACCTGGACAGGCAGCACCGGGGAGCTGTTTTTT
>.|few|TRBJ1-2|13|TRBV12-3/TRBV12-4
CASSSDGYHGYTF
TGTGCCAGCAGTTCCGACGGGTACCATGGCTACACCTTC
>.|many|TRBJ1-1|12|TRBV29-1
CSVEDLQVEAFF
TGCAGCGTTGAAGATCTCCAGGTTGAAGCTTTCTTT
>TRBD1|few|TRBJ1-4|15|TRBV7-2
CASSRAGQGHEKLFF
TGTGCCAGCAGCCGGGCGGGACAGGGGCACGAAAAACTGTTTTTT